A selection of T cell receptor beta chains follows, all from one sample in a study of human T cells and chemical hapten exposure. TCRdb re-called the RACE reads through MiXCR, storing one row per CDR3 protein. Of some 41,000 distinct CDR3 sequences detected, 4% appear once; the ten largest clones hold around 26%. The source material was whole blood, sampled in connection with sensitization to the hapten diphenylcyclopropenone (DPC). The receptor source for this set is a man in his fifties or sixties with alopecia areata. Some clones in this sample may be carry-over from other donors' samples. Both conserved end residues are part of each CDR3. A D gene is named only where the DNA matches it firmly. A clone size is listed for some rows: how often the clone was seen (once, few, many), or a class if it is expanded.

>TRBJ2-1|-|many|TRBV5-4
TGTGCCAGCAGCTCCCCCGGTCGCGCTACCTCCTACAATGAGCAGTTCTTC
CASSSPGRATSYNEQFF
>TRBJ2-1|TRBD2|many|TRBV7-9
TGTGCCGAAACGGAGCTGGGGAGGGATGAGCAGTTCTTC
CAETELGRDEQFF
>TRBJ1-2|-|many|TRBV5-1
TGCGCCAGCAGCTATTACCGGGACAAAACTCCCACAGCTAACTATGGCTACACCTTC
CASSYYRDKTPTANYGYTF
>TRBJ2-3|TRBD2|-|TRBV12-5
TGTGCTAGTGGTCCCGATGGCGGGAGGGCCACAGATACGCAGTATTTT
CASGPDGGRATDTQYF
>TRBJ2-7|-|few|TRBV15
TGTGCCACCAGCAGAGATCGCGGGGTCTCCTACGAGCAGTACTTC
CATSRDRGVSYEQYF
>TRBJ2-2|-|many|TRBV30
TGTGCCTGGAGTAGGAGCACCGGGGAGCTGTTTTTT
CAWSRSTGELFF
>TRBJ1-2|TRBD1|many|TRBV3-1
TGTGCCAGCAGCCCGACAGGGCATGGCTACACCTTC
CASSPTGHGYTF
>TRBJ2-7|TRBD2|many|TRBV20-1
TGCAGTGCTAGAGCGGTTAGCGGGAGGCCGTACTTC
CSARAVSGRPYF
>TRBJ2-1|TRBD1|many|TRBV2
TGTGCCAGCGTTCTGGATTACTTGACAGGGGGCGGTGAGCAGTTCTTC
CASVLDYLTGGGEQFF
>TRBJ2-1|TRBD2|many|TRBV12-3/TRBV12-4
TGTGCCAGCAAAGCTAGCGGGCGGTACAATGAGCAGTTCTTC
CASKASGRYNEQFF
>TRBJ1-1|-|many|TRBV5-1
TGCGCCAGCAGCTTTGAGGTGGTCACTGAAGCTTTCTTT
CASSFEVVTEAFF
>TRBJ1-6|-|few|TRBV11-2
TGTGCCAGCAGCTTACCCCGGGAGAATTCACCCCTCCACTTT
CASSLPRENSPLHF
>TRBJ2-3|-|many|TRBV9
TGTGCCAGCAGCCAGCCAGGAACCTCGCAAGGGGCCACAGATACGCAGTATTTT
CASSQPGTSQGATDTQYF
>TRBJ2-5|TRBD2|many|TRBV27
TGTGCCAGCAGTTCTCGACTAGCTGGCCAAGAGACCCAGTACTTC
CASSSRLAGQETQYF
>TRBJ2-7|TRBD2|-|TRBV19
TGTGCCAGTAGTATCGGCCTAGCGGGTATCTCCTACGAGCAGTACTTC
CASSIGLAGISYEQYF
>TRBJ2-3|TRBD2|-|TRBV4-3
TGCACCAGCAGCCAAGGGACTAGCATGCCCACAGATACGCAGTATTTT
CTSSQGTSMPTDTQYF
>TRBJ2-3|-|many|TRBV3-1
TGTGCCAGCAGCCAGGAGGGACTTACAGATACGCAGTATTTT
CASSQEGLTDTQYF
>TRBJ2-7|TRBD2|many|TRBV12-3/TRBV12-4
TGTGCCAGCAGTCGGGGACTAGCGGGATTCGAGCAGTACTTC
CASSRGLAGFEQYF
>TRBJ2-7|TRBD1|many|TRBV28
TGTGCCAGCAGTTCCGGGACAGCTACCTACGAGCAGTACTTC
CASSSGTATYEQYF
>TRBJ1-5|-|many|TRBV12-3/TRBV12-4
TGTGCCAGCAGTTTAGTAGGGCTCGGGCAGCCCCAGCATTTT
CASSLVGLGQPQHF
>TRBJ2-5|-|many|TRBV29-1
TGCAGCGTTGGGCAGGGAGGAGGAGAGACCCAGTACTTC
CSVGQGGGETQYF
>TRBJ2-3|-|-|TRBV21-1
TGTGCCAGCAGCAAACCTTTGGGAGACGGCACAGATACGCAGTATTTT
CASSKPLGDGTDTQYF
>TRBJ2-7|-|-|TRBV5-1
TGCGCCAGCAGGGAGAACTACGAGCAGTACTTC
CASRENYEQYF
>TRBJ2-3|TRBD1|many|TRBV11-2
TGTGCCACCGGACAGGGAGAGTGGGGTACGCAGTATTTT
CATGQGEWGTQYF
>TRBJ1-5|-|many|TRBV7-9
TGTGCTCGGGGACAGCCCCAGCATTTT
CARGQPQHF
>TRBJ1-5|-|many|TRBV20-1
TGCAGTGCTAGAGATCAGGGCCGCGGACCCGAGAGCAATCAGCCCCAGCATTTT
CSARDQGRGPESNQPQHF
>TRBJ1-1|TRBD1|-|TRBV19
TGTGCCAGTAGTGGGCCCACAGGGGGCTCGGCTGAAGCTTTCTTT
CASSGPTGGSAEAFF
>TRBJ1-1|TRBD1|few|TRBV12-3/TRBV12-4
TGTGCCAGCAGTTTCGAAGGGGGCCTCGGTGAAGCTTTCTTT
CASSFEGGLGEAFF
>TRBJ2-3|-|many|TRBV11-2
TGTGCCAGCAGCTTAGGCTACACAGATACGCAGTATTTT
CASSLGYTDTQYF
>TRBJ2-7|-|many|TRBV6-1
TGTGCCAGCAGTGAGGCCGTCTACGAGCAGTACTTC
CASSEAVYEQYF
>TRBJ2-7|TRBD2|many|TRBV6-5
TGTGCCAGCAGCGCAAGCGGGAGGGACACCTACGAGCAGTACTTC
CASSASGRDTYEQYF
>TRBJ2-7|TRBD1|-|TRBV5-1
TGCGCCAGCAGCTTGAAGGGGGCAGCCTACGAGCAGTACTTC
CASSLKGAAYEQYF
>TRBJ1-6|-|many|TRBV10-2
TGCGCCAGCAGTGAAATTGGTCAGGGAGGTTCACCCCTCCACTTT
CASSEIGQGGSPLHF
>TRBJ2-7|-|many|TRBV29-1
TGCAGCGTGTTTACCGGGACGTCTTACGAGCAGTACTTC
CSVFTGTSYEQYF
>TRBJ2-1|TRBD1|many|TRBV6-2/TRBV6-3
TGTGCCAGCAGTTTGACAGGGCGGCGGAATGAGCAGTTCTTC
CASSLTGRRNEQFF
>TRBJ1-2|TRBD1|medium-sized|TRBV3-1
TGTGCCAGCAGCCAATCACCGGGACAGGCTGGCTACACCTTC
CASSQSPGQAGYTF
>TRBJ1-5|-|many|TRBV7-9
TGTGCCAGCAGCTTAGCAGATCAGCCCCAGCATTTT
CASSLADQPQHF
>TRBJ1-2|-|-|TRBV7-9
TGTGCCAGCAGCTTAGGTGCTGGCTACACCTTC
CASSLGAGYTF
>TRBJ2-1|-|-|TRBV6-5
TGTGCCAGCAGTTACTCTGGTCCGCCGATCAATGAGCAGTTCTTC
CASSYSGPPINEQFF
>TRBJ1-6|TRBD1|many|TRBV7-9
TGTGCCAGCAGCCCGGACAGGGATAATTCACCCCTCCACTTT
CASSPDRDNSPLHF
>TRBJ2-3|TRBD1|many|TRBV27
TGTGCCAGCGGGTTACAGGGGGCAGATACGCAGTATTTT
CASGLQGADTQYF
>TRBJ2-1|-|many|TRBV10-3
TGTGCCATCAGTGAGTCATTTCGTGGGCATGAGCAGTTCTTC
CAISESFRGHEQFF
>TRBJ2-5|TRBD2|many|TRBV12-3/TRBV12-4
TGTGCCAGTCGGCGGGAGATCGTAGGTGTGGCGGAGACCCAGTACTTC
CASRREIVGVAETQYF
>TRBJ1-3|-|few|TRBV29-1
TGCAGCGTTGGTGGGACGGAGTCTGGAAACACCATATATTTT
CSVGGTESGNTIYF
>TRBJ2-5|-|many|TRBV12-3/TRBV12-4
TGTGCCAGCAGTTTCGCTGCACGGGGAGAGACCCAGTACTTC
CASSFAARGETQYF
>TRBJ2-2|TRBD2|many|TRBV9
TGTGCCAGCAGCGCCCGTAGCGGGAGTGGCACCGGGGAGCTGTTTTTT
CASSARSGSGTGELFF